This passage covers 11 T cell receptor beta chains from one sample sequenced in a study of monozygotic twins with inflammatory bowel disease. TCRdb re-called the 5' RACE reads and shows each CDR3 protein once, DNA omitted. This table holds 200,000 to 250,000 distinct CDR3 sequences. Material: blood. The receptors here all came from a human donor with ulcerative colitis or Crohn's disease, or a healthy co-twin of an affected twin (not recorded which).

The CDR3 spells CASSRGGSNTEAFF. J is TRBJ1-1 and V is TRBV11-3. This CDR3 contains 14 residues. Germline assignment: CDR1 SGHNT and CDR2 YENEEA.

The V call is TRBV4-2, the J call TRBJ1-1; TCRdb proposes TRBD1, but this gene call is untestable without DNA. The germline V gene has CDR1 LGHNA and CDR2 YNFKEQ. The CDR3 spans 13 residues. This CDR3 reads CASSQDAQGEAFF.

This chain uses TRBV2 with TRBJ2-3; with no DNA, the TCRdb D assignment of TRBD1 cannot be verified. Germline assignment: CDR1 SNHLY and CDR2 FYNNEI. This CDR3 is 14 amino acids long. This CDR3 reads CASRGDSLADTQYF.

This chain links TRBV5-4 with TRBJ1-2; the D gene TCRdb calls, TRBD1, cannot be checked with no DNA. This CDR3 has 15 amino acids. Germline loops: CDR1 SGHNT, CDR2 YYREEE (reference sequence). The chain's CDR3 is CASSLTGGNNYGYTF. The full variable domain, its missing parts supplied by reference TRBV5-4 and TRBJ1-2, is ETGVTQSPTHLIKTRGQQVTLRCSSQSGHNTVSWYQQALGQGPQFIFQYYREEENGRGNFPPRFSGLQFPNYSSELNVNALELDDSALYLCASSLTGGNNYGYTFGSGTRLTVV.

This rearrangement joins TRBV7-9 to TRBJ2-1; TCRdb's assignment of TRBD2 cannot be checked, as there is no DNA. Germline lookup yields CDR1 SEHNR and CDR2 FQNEAQ (reference sequence). The CDR3 has 15 amino acids. The CDR3 is CASSLPTSRGNEQFF.

This chain joins TRBV5-6 and TRBJ1-2; TCRdb designates TRBD1, a call that cannot be tested without DNA. The CDR3 runs 14 residues. Germline V gene sequence: CDR1 SGHDT, CDR2 YYEEEE. Here the CDR3 reads CASSRGQGGGGYTF.

The chain couples TRBV12-3 or TRBV12-4 to TRBJ1-3; TCRdb lists TRBD1, though no DNA is available to test this call. The CDR3 loop spans 15 amino acids. Here the CDR3 reads CASSPYTGVRNTIYF.

V and J are TRBV7-2 and TRBJ1-2. CDR1 and CDR2 (germline): SGHTA, FQGNSA. This CDR3 has 11 residues. CDR3 protein: CASSLIWGYTF.

The V call is TRBV7-2, the J call TRBJ2-7; checking the TCRdb D call of TRBD2 is not possible without DNA. Germline CDR1 SGHTA, CDR2 FQGNSA. The CDR3 totals 13 residues. CDR3 sequence reads: CASSSREAYEQYF. The variable domain in full, completed from reference TRBV7-2 and TRBJ2-7, reads GAGVSQSPSNKVTEKGKDVELRCDPISGHTALYWYRQSLGQGLEFLIYFQGNSAPDKSGLPSDRFSAERTGGSVSTLTIQRTQQEDSAVYLCASSSREAYEQYFGPGTRLTVT.

The V and J genes are TRBV3-1 and TRBJ2-5; TCRdb proposes TRBD2, but this gene call is untestable without DNA. CDR1 LGHDT and CDR2 YNNKEL come from the germline V gene (reference sequence). The CDR3 has 14 residues. The CDR3 is CASSQLAGGETQYF.

The chain joins TRBV9 to TRBJ2-3. From germline, CDR1 is SGDLS and CDR2 YYNGEE. The CDR3 loop spans 15 amino acids. The chain's CDR3 is CASSVGSVVGDTQYF.